These 7 T cell receptor beta chains were sequenced from one sample in a study of early T cells in non-severe SARS-CoV-2 infection. From the 5' RACE reads, TCRdb called clonotypes with MiXCR, one entry per CDR3 protein. The sample yields about 60,000 distinct CDR3 sequences, roughly 10% seen once. Sequenced sample: whole blood. The receptors were gathered from an adult who was a healthcare worker with PCR-confirmed SARS-CoV-2 infection or an uninfected control (not recorded which).

J is TRBJ1-5 and V is TRBV21-1; the DNA was not compared with TRBD1, the D call given in the table. TRBV21-1 counts as a pseudogene. This CDR3 has 18 residues. The CDR3 sequence: CASSKVGTEKNSNQPQHF. CDR3 DNA: TGTGCCAGCAGCAAAGTGGGGACGGAGAAGAATAGCAATCAGCCCCAGCATTTT.

At least ten counts were recorded for this clonotype. The genes are TRBV28 and TRBJ2-7; 10 positions match TRBD2. Trimming removed 4 bases from V and 1 base from J; junction bases left unmatched: 7. The CDR3 totals 16 residues. Per the germline V gene, CDR1 is MDHEN and CDR2 is SYDVKM. CDR3 loop: CASSSSGTSVSYEQYF. CDR3 coding DNA: TGTGCCAGCAGTTCCTCCGGGACTAGCGTATCCTACGAGCAGTACTTC. Drawing the rest from reference TRBV28 and TRBJ2-7, the complete variable domain is DVKVTQSSRYLVKRTGEKVFLECVQDMDHENMFWYRQDPGLGLRLIYFSYDVKMKEKGDIPEGYSVSREKKERFSLILESASTNQTSMYLCASSSSGTSVSYEQYFGPGTRLTVT.

Only a few counts were recorded for this clonotype. As DNA, the CDR3 is TGCGCCAGCAGTCGGACTAGCGGGAACCTCCCCTACACAGATACGCAGTATTTT. The encoded protein is CASSRTSGNLPYTDTQYF. The chain carries TRBV23-1 and TRBJ2-3, with TRBD2 matching 12 bases. TRBV23-1 is identified as an open reading frame with a role that is uncertain. CDR3 length: 18 residues. The V segment lost 4 bases and the J segment 2 bases; nucleotides outside the gene matches: 10.

This clonotype was detected a few times. The rearrangement joins TRBV7-2 to TRBJ1-3; possibly TRBD1 for D (5 bases). The germline V gene has CDR1 SGHTA and CDR2 FQGNSA. The CDR3 runs to 15 residues. The germline V and J ends were trimmed by 2 bases and 6 bases, with 14 bases remaining between them. Written as DNA, the CDR3 is TGTGCCAGCAGCTTACCCCGCAGGGCTGAAAACACCATATATTTT. This gives the protein CASSLPRRAENTIYF. The full variable domain, with the rest looked up from reference TRBV7-2 and TRBJ1-3, is GAGVSQSPSNKVTEKGKDVELRCDPISGHTALYWYRQSLGQGLEFLIYFQGNSAPDKSGLPSDRFSAERTGGSVSTLTIQRTQQEDSAVYLCASSLPRRAENTIYFGEGSWLTVV.

This clonotype was seen at least ten times. The CDR3 sequence: CASSSYRSAGAGELFF. The CDR3 nucleotides are TGTGCCAGCAGTTCCTATCGAAGCGCAGGCGCCGGGGAGCTGTTTTTT. The V and J genes are TRBV27 and TRBJ2-2; D gene unclear. The germline CDR1 and CDR2 sequences are MNHEY and SMNVEV (reference sequence). The CDR3 has 16 residues. Trimming cost V 4 bases and J 6 bases, with 18 bases left between them.

This clonotype has more than one count but fewer than ten. The chain links TRBV10-3 to TRBJ2-2; 9 nucleotides match TRBD1. V lost 8 bases, J lost 5 bases, and 0 bases stayed unmatched. The CDR3 is made up of 12 amino acids. Germline assignment: CDR1 ENHRY and CDR2 SYGVKD. CDR3 DNA sequence: TGTGCCATCGGGACAGGGACCGGGGAGCTGTTTTTT. Translation gives CAIGTGTGELFF.

This clonotype has a handful of counts. The V and J genes are TRBV2 and TRBJ2-3; D might be TRBD2 (6 bases). Trimming removed 5 bases at V and 3 bases at J, with 15 bases between. Germline values: CDR1 SNHLY, CDR2 FYNNEI. This CDR3 has 15 residues. The CDR3, as DNA: TGTGCCAGCAGTTCCGGGAGTGGGGGGACAGATACGCAGTATTTT. Amino acid sequence: CASSSGSGGTDTQYF.